The clone carrying this TCR beta chain was observed a handful of times. TCRdb analysed the 5' RACE reads with MiXCR anew, one entry per CDR3 protein. The sample has about 300,000 distinct CDR3 sequences; around 10% are singletons. These data are taken from a study of CD8 T cells in ankylosing spondylitis. CDR3 length equals 15 residues. CDR1 is SGHTA, CDR2 FQGNSA, per germline. V shed 4 bases and J 7 bases; nucleotides not matched to a gene: 5. The sequenced material came from blood, either unsorted or a sorted T cell fraction (not recorded which). The receptor comes from a female donor with ankylosing spondylitis or in good health (not recorded which). V is TRBV7-2 and J is TRBJ2-1, with 12 bases identical to TRBD1. In nucleotides, the CDR3 is TGTGCCAGCAGCTCGGGACAGGGGGCGAGGAATGAGCAGTTCTTC. Encoded protein: CASSSGQGARNEQFF.